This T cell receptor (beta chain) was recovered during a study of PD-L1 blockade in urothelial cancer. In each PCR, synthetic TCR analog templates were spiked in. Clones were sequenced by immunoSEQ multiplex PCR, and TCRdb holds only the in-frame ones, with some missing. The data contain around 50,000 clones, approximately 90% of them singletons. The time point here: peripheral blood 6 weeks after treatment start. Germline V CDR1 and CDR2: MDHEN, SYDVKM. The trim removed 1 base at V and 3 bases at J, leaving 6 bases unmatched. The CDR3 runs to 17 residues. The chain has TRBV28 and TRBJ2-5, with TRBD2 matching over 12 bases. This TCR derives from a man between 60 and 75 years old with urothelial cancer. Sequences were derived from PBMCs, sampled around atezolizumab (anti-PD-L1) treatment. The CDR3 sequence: CASSLLGTSGQKETQYF. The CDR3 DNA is TGTGCCAGCAGTTTATTAGGGACTAGCGGGCAAAAAGAGACCCAGTACTTC.